The 22 T cell receptor beta chains listed next were all sequenced from one sample in a study of human T cells and chemical hapten exposure. Sample time point: patch test 2, 6 weeks after DPC sensitization. Treatment specified: therapeutic diphenylcyclopropenone sensitization with weekly scalp DPC. TCRdb reanalysed the RACE reads using MiXCR and keeps one entry per CDR3 protein. The table records 350,000 to 400,000 distinct CDR3 sequences, about 6.3% of them present only once. Sequenced material: whole blood, taken in connection with sensitization to the hapten diphenylcyclopropenone (DPC). All receptors derive from a woman younger than 30 with alopecia areata. Some clones in this sample may be carry-over from other donors' samples.

The chain recombines TRBV12-3 or TRBV12-4 with TRBJ2-5; 7 bases line up with TRBD2. This CDR3 has 14 residues. Trimming cost V 2 bases and J 3 bases; bases outside gene matches: 3. CDR3 sequence reads: CASSLMGGEETQYF. Written as DNA, the CDR3 is TGTGCCAGCAGTTTAATGGGAGGGGAAGAGACCCAGTACTTC.

The chain uses TRBV4-1 and TRBJ2-3, with D tentatively TRBD2 (6 bases). Looked up from germline, CDR1 is MGHRA and CDR2 is YSYEKL. V was cut by 4 bases and J by 6 bases, with 14 bases left in between. The CDR3 spans 14 residues. The CDR3 nucleotides read TGCGCCAGCAGCCGAACAGAACTAGCCGATACGCAGTATTTT. Translating gives CASSRTELADTQYF.

Ten or more counts support this clonotype. J is TRBJ1-2 and V is TRBV5-5; D is unresolved. Germline loops: CDR1 SGHKS, CDR2 YYEKEE (reference sequence). CDR3 size: 15 residues. The V and J ends lost 5 bases and 1 base respectively, with 15 bases between them. This CDR3 reads CASRIRTEYNYGYTF. CDR3 DNA: TGTGCCAGCAGAATACGGACGGAATATAACTATGGCTACACCTTC.

This clonotype has more than one count but fewer than ten. The chain carries TRBV6-5 and TRBJ2-7, with D uncertain. CDR3 length: 13 amino acids. With 8 bases removed from V and 2 bases from J, the gap between germline ends came to 13 bases. Germline CDR1 reads MNHEY; CDR2 reads SVGAGI. The CDR3 spells CASRRTETYEQYF. In nucleotides, the CDR3 is TGTGCCAGCCGGAGAACGGAGACCTACGAGCAGTACTTC.

This sequence joins TRBV5-1 and TRBJ1-2; D perhaps matches TRBD1 (6 bases). Looked up from germline, CDR1 is SGHRS and CDR2 is YFSETQ. The CDR3 sequence is 15 residues long. With 4 bases removed from V and 4 bases from J, the gap between germline ends came to 17 bases. CDR3 nucleotide sequence: TGCGCCAGCAGCCGCGGACAGTCGGAGGTCTATGGCTACACCTTC. Its translation: CASSRGQSEVYGYTF.

This clonotype was seen repeatedly, ten times or more. The V and J genes are TRBV5-1 and TRBJ1-2; TRBD1 might be the D (6 bases). Germline assignment: CDR1 SGHRS and CDR2 YFSETQ. This CDR3 region has 13 residues. Trimming shortened V by 4 bases and J by 8 bases, and 15 bases separated the two germline ends. CDR3 in amino acids: CASSPRQGLGYTF. CDR3 nucleotides: TGCGCCAGCAGCCCCCGCCAGGGGCTCGGCTACACCTTC.

A few counts support this clonotype. The chain employs TRBV14 and TRBJ2-5; 10 positions agree with TRBD1. The length of the CDR3 is 17 residues. After removal of 1 base from V and 2 bases from J, the junction contained 7 bases not matched to a gene. Looked up from germline, CDR1 is SGHDN and CDR2 is FVKESK. CDR3 in amino acids: CASSQAFDRGRQETQYF. CDR3 nucleotide sequence: TGTGCCAGCAGCCAAGCTTTCGACAGGGGGCGTCAAGAGACCCAGTACTTC. Based on the CDR3 plus reference TRBV14 and TRBJ2-5, the full variable domain is EAGVTQFPSHSVIEKGQTVTLRCDPISGHDNLYWYRRVMGKEIKFLLHFVKESKQDESGMPNNRFLAERTGGTYSTLKVQPAELEDSGVYFCASSQAFDRGRQETQYFGPGTRLLVL.

The CDR3 spells CASSLDRAPPNTGELFF. DNA of the CDR3: TGTGCCAGCAGCCTCGACAGGGCCCCACCAAACACCGGGGAGCTGTTTTTT. The V gene is TRBV6-5, the J gene TRBJ2-2; TRBD1 aligns across 7 bases. V shed 6 bases and J 2 bases; nucleotides not matched to a gene: 12. The CDR3 has 17 residues. CDR1 and CDR2 (germline): MNHEY, SVGAGI.

This clonotype was recorded at least ten times. The chain is built from TRBV20-1 and TRBJ2-3; D might be TRBD1 (5 bases). Trimming removed 3 bases from V and 3 bases from J, with 22 bases in between. CDR1 and CDR2 (germline): DFQATT, SNEGSKA (reference sequence). This CDR3 is 17 amino acids long. The CDR3 DNA sequence: TGCAGTGCTAGTTCCCCTCCTGGCAGGGAATCTACAGATACGCAGTATTTT. Residues: CSASSPPGRESTDTQYF.

This clonotype has only a few counts. The rearrangement uses TRBV3-1 and TRBJ2-7; 7 bases align to TRBD2. Looked up from germline, CDR1 is LGHDT and CDR2 is YNNKEL (reference sequence). CDR3 size: 15 residues. The V gene end was trimmed by 0 bases and the J gene end by 7 bases; junction bases not matched to a gene: 9. CDR3 DNA: TGTGCCAGCAGCCAAGATGCGGGGGTTCTACAGGAGCAGTACTTC. It encodes CASSQDAGVLQEQYF.

At least ten counts were recorded for this clonotype. V gene TRBV24-1 combines with J gene TRBJ1-5, with TRBD1 identical over 12 bases. V trimming: 4 bases; J trimming: 7 bases; junction bases outside the gene matches: 7. This CDR3 contains 16 residues. Looked up from germline, CDR1 is KGHDR and CDR2 is SFDVKD. CDR3 loop: CATSDRDRGPRQPQHF. CDR3 bases: TGTGCCACCAGTGACCGGGACAGGGGGCCGCGCCAGCCCCAGCATTTT.

This clonotype appeared a few times. This chain uses TRBV6-1 with TRBJ1-3; weak D call: TRBD1 (6 bases). CDR3 length: 18 amino acids. Germline lookup yields CDR1 MNHNS and CDR2 SASEGT. The V and J ends lost 5 bases and 2 bases respectively, with 22 bases between them. The DNA of the CDR3 is TGTGCCAGCAGTCAGACCCCCCACCTGGGGGGCCCTGGAAACACCATATATTTT. Translation gives CASSQTPHLGGPGNTIYF.

This clonotype was observed many times. The chain has TRBV20-1 and TRBJ1-1, with D perhaps matching TRBD1 (5 bases). This CDR3 region has 15 residues. The germline gives CDR1 DFQATT, CDR2 SNEGSKA (reference sequence). Deletions cut 5 bases from V and 8 bases from J, with 24 bases between. For the CDR3, the DNA is TGCAGTGCTCAGGCGAGTCTGAGCGGTGGGGCCGAAGCTTTCTTT. Translated: CSAQASLSGGAEAFF.

V usage is TRBV7-2 and J usage is TRBJ2-3, with TRBD2 as a possible D gene (7 bases). Germline CDR1 is SGHTA and CDR2 is FQGNSA. There are 18 residues in the CDR3. Trimming pared 0 bases from V and 8 bases from J, leaving 24 bases between. The CDR3 loop is CASSLARLRGGPNGTQYF. CDR3 in DNA: TGTGCCAGCAGCTTAGCCCGCCTAAGGGGGGGCCCCAACGGTACGCAGTATTTT.

This clonotype was seen a handful of times. The J gene is TRBJ1-5, the V gene TRBV6-5; D is ambiguous. The CDR3 is 17 residues long. CDR1 is MNHEY and CDR2 is SVGAGI in the germline V gene. V lost 8 bases to trimming and J lost 0 bases, with 20 bases between them. CDR3 DNA sequence: TGTGCCAGCTCCGCGGGTATAATTAACCCTAGCAATCAGCCCCAGCATTTT. It encodes CASSAGIINPSNQPQHF.

The chain is built from TRBV4-2 and TRBJ2-3; 10 nucleotides agree with TRBD2. The CDR3 sequence is 18 residues long. V shed 1 base, J shed 1 base, and the junction held 8 bases outside the gene matches. Germline CDR1 is LGHNA and CDR2 is YNFKEQ. CDR3 DNA: TGTGCCAGCAGCCAAGTAGCACTAGCGGGGCCCGGCACAGATACGCAGTATTTT. Its translation is CASSQVALAGPGTDTQYF.

This chain connects TRBV12-3 or TRBV12-4 to TRBJ1-2; 10 bases match TRBD1. There are 14 residues in the CDR3. Trimming took 5 bases from V and 6 from J; bases not matched to a gene: 6. CDR3 protein: CASSRQGAIDGYTF. The CDR3, as DNA: TGTGCCAGCAGTCGACAGGGGGCTATAGATGGCTACACCTTC.

The chain carries TRBV27 and TRBJ1-4; D uncertain. Trimming took off 5 bases at V and 4 bases at J, with 11 bases between the two ends. The CDR3 consists of 14 residues. Per germline, CDR1 MNHEY and CDR2 SMNVEV (reference sequence). In nucleotides, the CDR3 is TGTGCCAGCAGTCGGACGGCTTTTAATGAAAAACTGTTTTTT. The encoded protein is CASSRTAFNEKLFF.

This clonotype has at least ten counts. The rearrangement uses TRBV5-1 and TRBJ2-1, with 7 nucleotides matching TRBD2. The CDR3 runs 16 residues. Germline loops: CDR1 SGHRS, CDR2 YFSETQ. V dropped 4 bases and J dropped 7; count of bases not matched to a gene: 14. CDR3 in amino acids: CASSPLGAGLRNEQFF. For the CDR3, the DNA is TGCGCCAGCAGCCCCTTAGGAGCGGGGCTACGGAATGAGCAGTTCTTC.

This clonotype was observed at least ten times. CDR3 amino acids: CASSLDTGTEAFF. CDR3 DNA sequence: TGTGCCAGCAGCTTGGACACTGGCACTGAAGCTTTCTTT. The chain carries TRBV12-3 or TRBV12-4 and TRBJ1-1, with D possibly TRBD1 on 5 matching bases. This CDR3 has 13 residues. Between the trimmed V and J ends, which lost 6 bases and 4 bases, there was a span of 12 bases.

This clonotype was recorded at least ten times. The genes are TRBV7-2 and TRBJ1-1; D is ambiguous. This CDR3 has 13 amino acids. V dropped 3 bases and J dropped 0 bases, with 5 bases sitting between them. Germline CDR1 SGHTA, CDR2 FQGNSA. CDR3 protein: CASSFGMNTEAFF. CDR3 DNA: TGTGCCAGCAGCTTCGGGATGAACACTGAAGCTTTCTTT.

The chain recombines TRBV20-1 with TRBJ2-1; the match to TRBD2 covers 9 bases. Germline values: CDR1 DFQATT, CDR2 SNEGSKA (reference sequence). This CDR3 has 17 residues. With V trimmed by 2 bases and J by 5 bases, 13 bases remained unmatched. Here the CDR3 DNA reads TGCAGTGCTAGAATAAGGGAGCTAGCGGGGTCCCACAATGAGCAGTTCTTC. Translation gives CSARIRELAGSHNEQFF.